This TCR beta chain was recovered during a study of T cell repertoires in cytomegalovirus infection. The V and J ends lost 3 bases and 5 bases respectively, with 21 bases between them. Germline CDR1 and CDR2: SGHNT and YYREEE (reference sequence). CDR3 length: 18 amino acids. Via MiXCR, TCRdb re-called the reads, giving one row per CDR3 protein. The data show about 740,000 distinct CDR3 sequences, roughly 30% seen once. Remarks on this clonotype: Its cognate antigen is unknown.

The chain has TRBV5-4 and TRBJ1-6, with D possibly being TRBD1 (5 bases). The starting material was cultured PBMCs, obtained from culture after CMV antigen stimulation. This sequence was found in a human donor in good health (CMV status not recorded). Some clones in this sample may be carry-over from other donors' samples. Here the CDR3 DNA reads TGTGCCAGCAGCTGGGGACCCTATGGGCAGGGCGATAATTCACCCCTCCACTTT. Translating gives CASSWGPYGQGDNSPLHF.